This T cell receptor beta chain was identified in a study of shared clonotypes between healthy human individuals. Study in general: Each donor's CD4 naive and CD4 memory cells filled three plates apiece, CD8 naive two, and CD8 memory one.

General observations from the study: Investigators expected sequencing depth to affect clonotype sharing among donors. Among several donors, approximately 5% of naive CD4 clonotypes were found in common.

Regarding this clone: Its antigen is as yet unknown.

V gave up 8 bases and J gave up 1 base, with 14 bases separating them. Germline-derived CDR1 and CDR2 are MNHEY and SVGAGI. The CDR3 has 14 residues. Authors' analysis steps: ImmunoSEQ gave junction-only sequences without quality scores, so filtering differed. Data came from immunoSEQ multiplex PCR; TCRdb stores just in-frame clones and leaves some out. V and J calls and clone size are as listed in that table; D and trimming were resolved from the DNA. The sample includes millions of clones, just over 90% of them seen just once. Specimen: naive CD4+ T cells sorted from blood. As for subset: CD45RA+ positively selected. V is TRBV6-5 and J is TRBJ1-1, with D possibly TRBD1 on 5 matching bases. This clonotype originated in a man between 18 and 35 years old in good health. The DNA for the CDR3 is TGTGCCAGCCTGCGGGGACTCACGAACACTGAAGCTTTCTTT. This encodes CASLRGLTNTEAFF.